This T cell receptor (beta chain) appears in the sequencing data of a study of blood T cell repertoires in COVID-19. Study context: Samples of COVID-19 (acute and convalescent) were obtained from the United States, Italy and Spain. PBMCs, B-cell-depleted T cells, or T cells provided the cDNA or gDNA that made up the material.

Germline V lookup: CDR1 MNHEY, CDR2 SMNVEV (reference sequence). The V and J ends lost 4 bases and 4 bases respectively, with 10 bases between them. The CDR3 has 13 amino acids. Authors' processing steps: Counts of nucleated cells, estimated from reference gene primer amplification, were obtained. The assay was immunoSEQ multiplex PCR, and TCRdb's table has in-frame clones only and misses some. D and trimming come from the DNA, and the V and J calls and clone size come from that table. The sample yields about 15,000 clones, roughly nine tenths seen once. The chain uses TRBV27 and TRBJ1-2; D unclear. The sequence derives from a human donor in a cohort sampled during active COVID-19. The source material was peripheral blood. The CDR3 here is CASSSRVTYGYTF. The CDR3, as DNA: TGTGCCAGCAGTTCCCGGGTGACCTATGGCTACACCTTC.